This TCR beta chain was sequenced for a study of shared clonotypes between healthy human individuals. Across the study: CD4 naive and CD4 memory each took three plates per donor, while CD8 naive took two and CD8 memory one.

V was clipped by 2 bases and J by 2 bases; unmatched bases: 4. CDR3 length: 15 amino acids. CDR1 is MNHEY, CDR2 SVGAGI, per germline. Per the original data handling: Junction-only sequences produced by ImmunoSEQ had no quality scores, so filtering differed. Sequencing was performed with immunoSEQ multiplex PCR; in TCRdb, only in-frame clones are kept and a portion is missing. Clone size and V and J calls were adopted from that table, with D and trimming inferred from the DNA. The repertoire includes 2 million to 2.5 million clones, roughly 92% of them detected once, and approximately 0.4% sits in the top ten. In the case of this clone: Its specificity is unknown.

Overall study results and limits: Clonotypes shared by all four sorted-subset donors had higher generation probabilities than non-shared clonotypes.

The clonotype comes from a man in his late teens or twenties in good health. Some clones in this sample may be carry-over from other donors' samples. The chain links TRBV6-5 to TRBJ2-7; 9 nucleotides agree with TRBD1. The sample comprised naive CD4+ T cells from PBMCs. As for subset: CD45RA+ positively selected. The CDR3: CASSYMWTGAYEQYF. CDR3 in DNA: TGTGCCAGCAGTTACATGTGGACAGGGGCCTACGAGCAGTACTTC.